The present entry profiles one T cell receptor beta chain with its context. This sample was included in a study of blood T cell repertoires in COVID-19. At the level of the study: Spain, Italy and the United States supplied samples that represented acute and convalescent COVID-19. From T cells, B-cell-depleted T cells, or PBMCs came the material, which was cDNA or gDNA.

Only in-frame clones appear in the TCRdb table, and some are missing; sequencing was by immunoSEQ multiplex PCR. The sample has about 130,000 clones; about 89% are singletons. The CDR3 contains 14 residues. Germline CDR1 is GTSNPN and CDR2 is SVGIG (reference sequence). With V trimmed by 2 bases and J by 6 bases, 8 bases remained unmatched. The source of this sequence is a man aged 60-69 years with COVID-19, enrolled during active disease. This chain connects TRBV30 to TRBJ2-3; 7 nucleotides line up with TRBD2. Input material: peripheral blood. The CDR3 DNA reads as TGTGCCTGGAGTCCCCGGGGGAGGGGTGATACGCAGTATTTT. It is translated as CAWSPRGRGDTQYF.